This T cell receptor beta chain is drawn from a study of T cell repertoires in cytomegalovirus infection. The CDR3 totals 17 residues. Trimming took 0 bases from V and 4 from J; bases not matched to a gene: 5. The germline V gene has CDR1 SGHDT and CDR2 YYEEEE. TCRdb passed the reads through MiXCR, listing each CDR3 protein once. The sample includes fewer than 550,000 distinct CDR3 sequences, 30% to 40% seen only once; the top ten take roughly an eighth. The J gene is TRBJ2-2, the V gene TRBV5-6, with 11 bases aligning to TRBD2. Sequencing was done on a sample of PBMCs. This TCR was sampled from a human donor in good health (CMV status not recorded). Some clones in this sample may be carry-over from other donors' samples. CDR3 nucleotides: TGTGCCAGCAGCTTGGAACTAGCGGGGGACCTCACCGGGGAGCTGTTTTTT. This sequence encodes CASSLELAGDLTGELFF.